This entry features one T cell receptor beta chain sequence. This clone occurred a few times. What this receptor recognizes is not known. Within one base of it there is no much larger clone, and no base qualities were kept. Uncultured naive and memory CD4+ T cell DNA received deep-resolution immunoSEQ TCR-beta sequencing. The original pipeline was this. During preprocessing, nonproductive sequences were removed, along with CDR3s that did not begin with C, did not end with F or W, or were shorter than 7 amino acids. Cultured and uncultured naive and memory CD4+ repertoires were searched for CDR3s previously identified as spike- and CEF-reactive. CDR3 homology was measured as pairwise Levenshtein distance, computed with the stringdist R package after trimming three terminal residues from each end. The table comes from immuneACCESS by way of TCRdb, which keeps in-frame sequences with V and J called. Part of the clones is missing from these tables; in studies checked, under half for an unresolved V gene and the rest for unknown reasons. That table is the source of V, J and clone size, and D and trimming were worked out from the DNA. This sample is represented by under 90,000 clones; approximately 93% of them were singletons. The top ten constitute around 0.25% of the sample.

CD4+ T cells from unexposed donors were collected before the COVID-19 pandemic (2011-2018). Naive and memory CD4+ T cells were separated from cryopreserved PBMCs through CD4 enrichment, which was followed by EasySep naive CD4+ T cell enrichment. Leukapheresis product for the unexposed donors was purchased commercially. Ficoll-Paque PLUS gradient centrifugation was used to isolate PBMCs from either whole blood or leukapheresis product. PBMCs were either cryopreserved at -140°C or used fresh in the expansion assay. The QIAamp Micro DNA Kit was used to extract genomic DNA from the CD4+ T cells. Counted from cysteine to phenylalanine, this CDR3 has 15 amino acids. CDR3 DNA is the only sequence kept; it has 45 bases, read in frame from the first base. V is clipped by 4 bases and J by 7 bases, and the sequence between their germline boundaries is 20 bases long. CDR1 and CDR2, per the germline V gene (reference sequence), are SGHNT and YYREEE.

The data are from a study of CD4 T cells in relation to SARS-CoV-2 and coronaviruses (dated by TCRdb to the early 2020s). Regarding the complete study: Patient-derived lymphoblastoid cell lines were used to map the HLA restriction of shared crossreactive spike epitopes. At the level of individual TCR clonotypes, the study measured memory CD4+ T cell crossreactivity between SARS-CoV-2 spike protein and common cold coronavirus spike proteins. Samples from three pre-COVID donors and the naive versus memory experiments were sequenced with the Adaptive Biotechnologies TCR-sequencing kit; other data were Illumina-based. A different TCR-beta assay, based on Illumina, was used to sequence expansion assays from other donors in the study.

The paper as a whole reports these results and caveats: Roughly 64% of donors had memory CD4+ clonotypes that crossrecognized SARS-CoV-2 and at least one common cold coronavirus spike. Sequencing of naive versus memory cells indicated that the assay detects memory recall responses, not primary responses primed during culture. Since the crossreactivity analysis centred on spike protein, crossreactivity against other viral proteins was not assessed. Compared with monoreactive clones, crossreactive clones had significantly weaker SARS-CoV-2-driven expansion, a result consistent with antigenic imprinting. Pre-pandemic and post-infection samples were not both contributed by any donor, so tracing of the source of pre-existing responses was limited. The study was limited by small numbers of patients and tested TCRs.

This receptor was taken from a human donor in good health. The source material was naive CD4+ T cells from PBMCs. The sample's cell subset or site label, in plain terms: naive CD4+ T cells isolated by negative enrichment. The sequence is built from TRBV5-4 and TRBJ1-2; TRBD1 is a weak D gene call, 5 bases matching. The nucleotides are TGTGCCAGCAGCCCGGACACATCTGGGAGTTTTGGCTACACCTTC. It is translated as CASSPDTSGSFGYTF.